This TCR beta chain emerged from a study of beta chain features in type 1 diabetes. cDNA synthesis used the whole RNA isolate, giving expressed TCRB sequences. Data came from immunoSEQ multiplex PCR; TCRdb stores just in-frame clones and leaves some out. Altogether more than 150,000 clones are present, about an eighth being singletons, with the ten largest covering approximately 0.64%. Germline V gene lookup returns CDR1 DFQATT and CDR2 SNEGSKA (reference sequence). The CDR3 consists of 11 residues. Trimming took 5 bases from V and 5 from J, leaving 9 bases between them. The chain recombines TRBV20-1 with TRBJ2-5; weak D call: TRBD2 (6 bases). The receptor comes from a woman aged 18-29 years in good health. The sequenced sample consisted of central memory CD4+ T cells from blood. CDR3 in DNA: TGCAGTGCTGGAGGGAGGGAGACCCAGTACTTC. Encoded protein: CSAGGRETQYF.